These T cell receptor beta chains were read from a single sample in a study of blood T cell repertoires in COVID-19. Profiled with immunoSEQ multiplex PCR; TCRdb holds only in-frame clones, not every one. The table has about 150,000 clones, about nine tenths seen once; the top ten hold about 4.6%. Sequencing was done on a sample of peripheral blood. Receptor source: a woman aged 60-75 years with active or convalescent COVID-19. Each CDR3 is given with its conserved first and last residue. The D gene is left open where the match is weak. Size tells how often a clone was seen (once, few, many) or the class of an expanded clone, and some rows leave it out.

size: .
J: TRBJ1-2
V: TRBV6-2/TRBV6-3
D: .
CDR3: CASSDRTDYGYTF
DNA: TGTGCCAGCAGCGACAGGACCGACTATGGCTACACCTTC

size: .
J: TRBJ1-6
V: TRBV29-1
D: .
CDR3: CSVGAGLDSPLHF
DNA: TGCAGCGTTGGGGCAGGGTTAGATTCACCCCTCCACTTT

size: .
J: TRBJ2-7
V: TRBV5-6
D: TRBD1
CDR3: CASSPKGTVMREQYF
DNA: TGTGCCAGCAGCCCTAAAGGGACAGTAATGAGGGAGCAGTACTTC

size: .
J: TRBJ1-6
V: TRBV7-2
D: TRBD1
CDR3: CASSRTGGNSPLHF
DNA: TGTGCCAGCAGCCGGACAGGGGGAAATTCACCCCTCCACTTT

size: .
J: TRBJ2-5
V: TRBV3-1/TRBV3-2
D: TRBD2
CDR3: CASSQDYLRLAGGRETQYF
DNA: TGTGCCAGCAGCCAAGATTATCTGCGACTAGCGGGGGGCCGAGAGACCCAGTACTTC

size: few
J: TRBJ1-2
V: TRBV7-9
D: TRBD1
CDR3: CASSLTAAGGGYGYTF
DNA: TGTGCCAGCAGCTTGACCGCCGCAGGGGGAGGCTATGGCTACACCTTC

size: .
J: TRBJ2-2
V: TRBV4-1
D: .
CDR3: CASSPHPGYANTGELFF
DNA: TGCGCCAGCAGCCCCCATCCAGGGTACGCGAACACCGGGGAGCTGTTTTTT

size: .
J: TRBJ2-6
V: TRBV6-2/TRBV6-3
D: .
CDR3: CASSISSGANVLTF
DNA: TGTGCCAGCAGTATCAGCTCTGGGGCCAACGTCCTGACTTTC

size: .
J: TRBJ1-6
V: TRBV7-2
D: .
CDR3: CASSLRGSYNSPLHF
DNA: TGTGCCAGCAGCTTACGGGGCTCCTATAATTCACCCCTCCACTTT

size: .
J: TRBJ1-6
V: TRBV6-5
D: TRBD1
CDR3: CASRYALAGGSPLHF
DNA: TGTGCCAGCAGATATGCTTTGGCAGGGGGCTCACCCCTCCACTTT

size: once
J: TRBJ2-7
V: TRBV6-5
D: TRBD1
CDR3: CASSRGQGARYEQYF
DNA: TGTGCCAGCTCCAGAGGACAGGGGGCTCGGTACGAGCAGTACTTC

size: .
J: TRBJ1-6
V: TRBV30
D: .
CDR3: CAWIGTHRSDNSPLHF
DNA: TGTGCCTGGATTGGGACACATCGATCTGATAATTCACCCCTCCACTTT

size: .
J: TRBJ1-2
V: TRBV18
D: TRBD1
CDR3: CASSPLQGDGYTF
DNA: TGTGCCAGCTCACCTTTACAGGGGGATGGCTACACCTTC

size: .
J: TRBJ1-4
V: TRBV18
D: .
CDR3: CASSPSGTLNEKLFF
DNA: TGTGCCAGCTCACCTTCAGGGACACTTAATGAAAAACTGTTTTTT

size: .
J: TRBJ1-2
V: TRBV15
D: TRBD1
CDR3: CATSRDRLLGQGAKGYTF
DNA: TGTGCCACCAGCAGAGACCGCTTACTGGGACAGGGGGCGAAGGGCTACACCTTC

size: .
J: TRBJ1-3
V: TRBV7-2
D: .
CDR3: CASSAEVGATGNTIYF
DNA: TGTGCCAGCAGCGCAGAGGTGGGGGCAACTGGAAACACCATATATTTT

size: .
J: TRBJ1-3
V: TRBV9
D: TRBD1
CDR3: CASSPGETGGAGNTIYF
DNA: TGTGCCAGCAGCCCAGGGGAGACAGGGGGTGCTGGAAACACCATATATTTT

size: .
J: TRBJ2-5
V: TRBV14
D: .
CDR3: CASSRLWRGETQYF
DNA: TGTGCCAGCAGCCGGTTGTGGCGCGGAGAGACCCAGTACTTC

size: once
J: TRBJ1-3
V: TRBV5-1
D: .
CDR3: CASSFLGAGNTIYF
DNA: TGCGCCAGCAGCTTCCTAGGGGCTGGAAACACCATATATTTT

size: .
J: TRBJ1-5
V: TRBV15
D: .
CDR3: CATSRDPGLGQPQHF
DNA: TGTGCCACCAGCAGAGATCCAGGGCTCGGTCAGCCCCAGCATTTT

size: .
J: TRBJ2-2
V: TRBV7-9
D: .
CDR3: CASSLELRTGELFF
DNA: TGTGCCAGCAGCTTAGAATTGCGAACCGGGGAGCTGTTTTTT

size: few
J: TRBJ1-6
V: TRBV5-1
D: TRBD1
CDR3: CASSLSGGNSPLHF
DNA: TGCGCCAGCAGCTTGTCAGGGGGAAATTCACCCCTCCACTTT

size: .
J: TRBJ2-1
V: TRBV25-1
D: .
CDR3: CASSDAGLISYNEQFF
DNA: TGTGCCAGCAGCGACGCGGGACTTATTTCATACAATGAGCAGTTCTTC

size: .
J: TRBJ1-3
V: TRBV10-3
D: TRBD1
CDR3: CAIGGQANSGNTIYF
DNA: TGTGCCATCGGGGGACAGGCTAACTCTGGAAACACCATATATTTT

size: once
J: TRBJ1-2
V: TRBV5-1
D: .
CDR3: CASSLNQANYGYTF
DNA: TGCGCCAGCAGCTTGAACCAGGCGAACTATGGCTACACCTTC

size: .
J: TRBJ1-2
V: TRBV15
D: .
CDR3: CATSRERGLNLGGYTF
DNA: TGTGCCACCAGCAGAGAGAGAGGACTTAACCTCGGTGGCTACACCTTC

size: .
J: TRBJ2-5
V: TRBV24-1
D: .
CDR3: CATSDFSWAGEETQYF
DNA: TGTGCCACCAGTGATTTCTCGTGGGCAGGGGAAGAGACCCAGTACTTC

size: .
J: TRBJ2-2
V: TRBV5-1
D: TRBD1
CDR3: CASTPTGAPNTGELFF
DNA: TGCGCCAGCACCCCTACAGGGGCCCCGAACACCGGGGAGCTGTTTTTT

size: .
J: TRBJ2-1
V: TRBV3-1/TRBV3-2
D: TRBD2
CDR3: CASRTSGGAYNEQFF
DNA: TGTGCCAGCAGGACTAGCGGGGGGGCGTACAATGAGCAGTTCTTC

size: once
J: TRBJ2-7
V: TRBV6-5
D: .
CDR3: CASSYSTEDYEQYF
DNA: TGTGCCAGCAGTTACAGTACAGAAGACTACGAGCAGTACTTC

size: .
J: TRBJ2-5
V: TRBV4-2
D: TRBD2
CDR3: CASSQGGLAGGAGETQYF
DNA: TGTGCCAGCAGCCAAGGGGGACTAGCGGGGGGCGCGGGGGAGACCCAGTACTTC

size: .
J: TRBJ1-5
V: TRBV12-5
D: TRBD1
CDR3: CASGLSQMVGTGFNQPQHF
DNA: TGTGCTAGTGGTTTGTCCCAGATGGTTGGGACAGGCTTCAATCAGCCCCAGCATTTT

size: few
J: TRBJ2-3
V: TRBV14
D: .
CDR3: CASSQGLKSTDTQYF
DNA: TGTGCCAGCAGCCAAGGACTCAAAAGCACAGATACGCAGTATTTT

size: .
J: TRBJ2-7
V: TRBV18
D: TRBD1
CDR3: CASSPGQGTLYEQYF
DNA: TGTGCCAGCTCACCAGGACAGGGGACCCTCTACGAGCAGTACTTC

size: .
J: TRBJ1-2
V: TRBV27
D: TRBD1
CDR3: CASSHRRQGLFYSSNYGYTF
DNA: TGTGCCAGCAGTCACAGGAGACAGGGGTTATTTTATAGTTCGAACTATGGCTACACCTTC

size: .
J: TRBJ2-7
V: TRBV12-5
D: TRBD1
CDR3: CASGQGLTYEQYF
DNA: TGTGCTAGCGGACAGGGGTTAACCTACGAGCAGTACTTC

size: .
J: TRBJ2-1
V: TRBV5-6
D: TRBD2
CDR3: CASSSGGFSYNEQFF
DNA: TGTGCCAGCAGTTCGGGGGGTTTCTCCTACAATGAGCAGTTCTTC

size: .
J: TRBJ1-4
V: TRBV10-3
D: TRBD1
CDR3: CAISKGTGDEKLFF
DNA: TGTGCCATCAGCAAAGGGACAGGGGATGAAAAACTGTTTTTT

size: .
J: TRBJ2-1
V: TRBV7-9
D: TRBD1
CDR3: CASSPHSGTGTIGYNEQFF
DNA: TGTGCCAGCAGCCCCCACTCTGGGACAGGGACGATTGGCTACAATGAGCAGTTCTTC

size: .
J: TRBJ2-5
V: TRBV18
D: TRBD1
CDR3: CASSPMDRGGETQYF
DNA: TGTGCCAGCTCACCGATGGACAGGGGCGGGGAGACCCAGTACTTC

size: once
J: TRBJ1-4
V: TRBV18
D: .
CDR3: CASSPGPISTNEKLFF
DNA: TGTGCCAGCTCACCAGGGCCCATCTCAACTAATGAAAAACTGTTTTTT

size: .
J: TRBJ1-5
V: TRBV13
D: TRBD1
CDR3: CASSLGAGGGNQPQHF
DNA: TGTGCCAGCAGCTTAGGTGCAGGGGGCGGCAATCAGCCCCAGCATTTT

size: few
J: TRBJ2-3
V: TRBV10-1
D: TRBD2
CDR3: CASSDLAGAGDTQYF
DNA: TGCGCCAGCAGTGACCTAGCGGGGGCCGGTGATACGCAGTATTTT

size: .
J: TRBJ2-2
V: TRBV18
D: .
CDR3: CASSPGTHTGELFF
DNA: TGTGCCAGCTCACCAGGGACACACACCGGGGAGCTGTTTTTT

size: .
J: TRBJ2-1
V: TRBV6-2/TRBV6-3
D: TRBD2
CDR3: CASSYGLAEYNEQFF
DNA: TGTGCCAGCAGTTACGGGCTAGCGGAATACAATGAGCAGTTCTTC

size: .
J: TRBJ1-4
V: TRBV7-8
D: TRBD1
CDR3: CASSGRTGEKLFF
DNA: TGTGCCAGCAGCGGTCGGACAGGTGAAAAACTGTTTTTT

size: .
J: TRBJ1-1
V: TRBV11-2
D: .
CDR3: CASSPPRSADETEAFF
DNA: TGTGCCAGCAGCCCCCCCAGGTCAGCCGATGAGACTGAAGCTTTCTTT

size: .
J: TRBJ2-1
V: TRBV15
D: TRBD1
CDR3: CATSRDRGQAYNEQFF
DNA: TGTGCCACCAGCAGAGATCGAGGACAGGCCTACAATGAGCAGTTCTTC

size: once
J: TRBJ1-2
V: TRBV7-5
D: .
CDR3: CARSPAGGKYGYTF
DNA: TGTGCCAGAAGCCCGGCAGGGGGGAAATATGGCTACACCTTC

size: .
J: TRBJ1-1
V: TRBV4-1
D: .
CDR3: CASSQDQVRLNTEAFF
DNA: TGCGCCAGCAGCCAAGATCAGGTCAGGCTGAACACTGAAGCTTTCTTT

size: .
J: TRBJ1-2
V: TRBV12-3/TRBV12-4
D: .
CDR3: CASSLAGHSYTF
DNA: TGTGCCAGCAGTTTAGCTGGCCACAGCTACACCTTC

size: .
J: TRBJ2-6
V: TRBV27
D: TRBD2
CDR3: CASSRLAGYSGANVLTF
DNA: TGTGCCAGCAGTCGACTAGCGGGCTACTCTGGGGCCAACGTCCTGACTTTC

size: .
J: TRBJ1-5
V: TRBV30
D: .
CDR3: CAWSPSWAGRNQPQHF
DNA: TGTGCCTGGAGTCCCTCTTGGGCAGGGAGGAATCAGCCCCAGCATTTT

size: .
J: TRBJ2-2
V: TRBV10-3
D: .
CDR3: CAISVTTANTGELFF
DNA: TGTGCCATCAGTGTGACGACAGCGAACACCGGGGAGCTGTTTTTT

size: .
J: TRBJ1-2
V: TRBV24-1
D: .
CDR3: CATTKTNGYTF
DNA: TGTGCCACCACTAAAACTAATGGCTACACCTTC

size: .
J: TRBJ2-3
V: TRBV7-2
D: TRBD1
CDR3: CASSPQGAGTDTQYF
DNA: TGTGCCAGCAGTCCTCAGGGGGCTGGAACAGATACGCAGTATTTT

size: .
J: TRBJ2-7
V: TRBV5-8
D: .
CDR3: CASSLVGQGYDEQYF
DNA: TGTGCCAGCAGCTTGGTCGGGCAGGGTTACGACGAGCAGTACTTC